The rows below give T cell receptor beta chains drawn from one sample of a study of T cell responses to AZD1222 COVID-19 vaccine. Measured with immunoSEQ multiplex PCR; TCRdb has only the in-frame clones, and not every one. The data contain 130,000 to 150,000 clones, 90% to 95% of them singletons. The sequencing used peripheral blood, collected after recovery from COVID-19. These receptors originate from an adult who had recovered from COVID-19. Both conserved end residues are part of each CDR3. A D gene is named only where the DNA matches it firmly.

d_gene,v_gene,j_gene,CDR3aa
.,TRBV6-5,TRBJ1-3,CASWVGKAPGNTIYF
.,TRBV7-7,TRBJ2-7,CASSFGTGVEYEQYF
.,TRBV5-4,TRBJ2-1,CASSLGRQGRDEQFF
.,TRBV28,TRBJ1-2,CASSSSGVRVGYTF
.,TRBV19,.,CASSLEGQDYEQYF
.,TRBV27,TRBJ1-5,CASPQVHNQPQHF
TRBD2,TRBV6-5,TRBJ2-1,CASSQLAGDNEQFF
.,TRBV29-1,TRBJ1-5,CSVADTAYQPQHF
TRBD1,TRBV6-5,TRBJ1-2,CATLSGTGDVFGYTF
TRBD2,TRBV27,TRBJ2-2,CASSYIGLAGGNGELFF
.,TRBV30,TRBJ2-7,CAWSKGLGEQYF
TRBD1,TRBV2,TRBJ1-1,CASSERRQGMGTEAFF
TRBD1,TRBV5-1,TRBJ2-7,CASSLEAGGFEQYF
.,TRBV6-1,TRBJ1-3,CASSEGRHSGNTIYF
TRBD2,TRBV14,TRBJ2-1,CASSPRLAGGSYNEQFF
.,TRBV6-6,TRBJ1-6,CASHRAGSPLHF
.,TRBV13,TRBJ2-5,CASSLLRRRDPQETQYF
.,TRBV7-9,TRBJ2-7,CASSFGPDSSYEQYF
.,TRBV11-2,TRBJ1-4,CASSRTGRRTNEKLFF
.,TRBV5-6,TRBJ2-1,CASSLRGGTSSYNEQFF
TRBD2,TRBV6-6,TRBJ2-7,CASSLRGLGFEQYF
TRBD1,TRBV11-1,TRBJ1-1,CASSLSSRQGTEAFF
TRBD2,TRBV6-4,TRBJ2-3,CASSAVAGAADTQYF
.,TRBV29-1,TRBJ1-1,CSVEVNTEAFF
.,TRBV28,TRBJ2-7,CASSFEGRGQYF
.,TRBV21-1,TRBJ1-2,CASGLGQGVSYGYTF
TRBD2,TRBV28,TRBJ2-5,CASSSGTSGRWGETQYF
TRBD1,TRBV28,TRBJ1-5,CASTLPGQGIPQHF
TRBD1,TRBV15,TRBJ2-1,CATSRGWTGAYNEQFF
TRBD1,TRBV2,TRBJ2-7,CASSITGGVPDEQYF
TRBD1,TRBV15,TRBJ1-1,CATSRGGQGRNTEAFF
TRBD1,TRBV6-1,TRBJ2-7,CASSEGTGTYEQYF
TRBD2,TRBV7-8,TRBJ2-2,CASSLIAGGPGELFF
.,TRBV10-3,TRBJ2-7,CAISDPPGSNYEQYF
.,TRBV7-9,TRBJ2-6,CASSPSLGGANVLTF
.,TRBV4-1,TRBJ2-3,CASSQVGGRTDTQYF
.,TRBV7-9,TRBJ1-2,CASRTETGFEGYTF
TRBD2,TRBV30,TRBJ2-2,CAWSVAGLGTGELFF
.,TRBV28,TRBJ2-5,CASSFASRTQYF
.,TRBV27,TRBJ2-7,CASSLGSGSHEQYF
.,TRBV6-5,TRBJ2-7,CASSNPGLPPYEQYF
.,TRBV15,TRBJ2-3,CATSRDWGTWTVGADTQYF
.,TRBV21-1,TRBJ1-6,CASSKGNVHF
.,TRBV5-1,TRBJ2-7,CASSSLTPGDEQYF